This T cell receptor (beta chain) was documented in a study of T-cell reconstitution after alpha-beta-depleted transplantation in children. V lost 4 bases and J lost 4, with 18 bases in between. The CDR3 spans 15 residues. Germline V gene sequence: CDR1 SGHRS, CDR2 YFSETQ. This sample's TCRbeta library carried unique molecular identifier barcodes. TCRdb ran MiXCR on the PCR reads and lists one entry per CDR3 protein. The sample yields about 980,000 distinct CDR3 sequences, roughly 29% seen once. Findings and caveats of the study: When one year had passed after transplant, most T-cell counts and diversity came from newly produced T cells.

A word on this clonotype: Its antigen is unknown.

Sequenced here: PBMCs, mostly from graft donor cells, sampled 360 days after TCRalphabeta/CD19-depleted stem cell transplant. This clonotype was sampled from a boy younger than two who had a stem cell transplant for SCID, so the T cells may come from the graft donor. V is TRBV5-1 and J is TRBJ2-7, with TRBD2 as a possible D gene (6 bases). This CDR3 is CASSPHLTEGYEQYF. CDR3 DNA sequence: TGCGCCAGCAGCCCGCACCTTACGGAGGGTTACGAGCAGTACTTC.